The 3 T cell receptor beta chains reported below all come from one sample, sequenced in a study of control samples from healthy donors and cancer patients. The assay was immunoSEQ multiplex PCR, and TCRdb's table has in-frame clones only and misses some. Counted here are about 10,000 clones, roughly 93% occurring once; the ten biggest clones make up about a fifth. The sample taken for sequencing was PBMCs. All receptors come from a man between 60 and 75 years old with colorectal cancer.

The chain couples TRBV4-3 to TRBJ2-7, with D maybe TRBD1 (6 bases). V lost 1 base, J lost 2 bases, and 12 bases lay in between. There are 15 residues in the CDR3. Looked up from germline, CDR1 is LGHNA and CDR2 is YSLEER. CDR3 sequence reads: CASSQGTVSPYEQYF. The CDR3 DNA is TGCGCCAGCAGCCAAGGGACAGTTTCTCCCTACGAGCAGTACTTC.

V gene TRBV7-2 combines with J gene TRBJ2-2; 9 bases agree with TRBD2. This CDR3 has 15 amino acids. Trimming at V came to 6 bases and at J to 3 bases, leaving 5 bases not matched to a gene. Looked up from germline, CDR1 is SGHTA and CDR2 is FQGNSA. CDR3 protein: CASSIAGDHTGELFF. The CDR3, as DNA: TGTGCCAGCAGTATAGCGGGGGATCACACCGGGGAGCTGTTTTTT. Full variable domain (rest looked up from reference TRBV7-2 and TRBJ2-2): GAGVSQSPSNKVTEKGKDVELRCDPISGHTALYWYRQSLGQGLEFLIYFQGNSAPDKSGLPSDRFSAERTGGSVSTLTIQRTQQEDSAVYLCASSIAGDHTGELFFGEGSRLTVL.

The chain employs TRBV7-2 and TRBJ2-7; tentative D call: TRBD2 (5 bases). CDR1 SGHTA and CDR2 FQGNSA come from the germline V gene. This CDR3 is built from 12 residues. Trimming cost V 6 bases and J 6 bases, with 12 bases left between them. The CDR3 DNA reads TGTGCCAGCAGTCCTACTAGGATCGAGCAGTACTTC. Its translation is CASSPTRIEQYF.